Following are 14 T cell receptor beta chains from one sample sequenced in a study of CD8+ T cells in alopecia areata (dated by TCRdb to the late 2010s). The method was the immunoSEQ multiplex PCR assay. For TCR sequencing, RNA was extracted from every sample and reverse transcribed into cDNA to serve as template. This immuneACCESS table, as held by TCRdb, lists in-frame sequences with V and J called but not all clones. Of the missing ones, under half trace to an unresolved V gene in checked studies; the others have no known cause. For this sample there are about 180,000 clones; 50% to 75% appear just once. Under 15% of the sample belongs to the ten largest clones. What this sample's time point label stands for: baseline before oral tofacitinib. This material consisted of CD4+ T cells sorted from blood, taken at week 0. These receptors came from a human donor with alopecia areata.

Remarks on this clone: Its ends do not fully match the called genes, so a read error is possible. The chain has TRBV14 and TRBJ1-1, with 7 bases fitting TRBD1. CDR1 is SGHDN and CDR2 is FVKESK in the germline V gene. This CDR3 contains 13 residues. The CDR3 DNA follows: TGTGCCAGCAGCCAGCGCCGGGACAGCTTCCGCAAGTTT. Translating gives CASSQRRDSFRKF.

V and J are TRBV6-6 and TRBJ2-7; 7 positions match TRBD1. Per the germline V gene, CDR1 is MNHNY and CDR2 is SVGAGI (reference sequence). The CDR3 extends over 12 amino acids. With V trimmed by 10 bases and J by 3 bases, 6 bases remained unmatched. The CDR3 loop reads CATTGAGYEQYF. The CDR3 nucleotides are TGTGCCACCACAGGGGCTGGCTACGAGCAGTACTTC.

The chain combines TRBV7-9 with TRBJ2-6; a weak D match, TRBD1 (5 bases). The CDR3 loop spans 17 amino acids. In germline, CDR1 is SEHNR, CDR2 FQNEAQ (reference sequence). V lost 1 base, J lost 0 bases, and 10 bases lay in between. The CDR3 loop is CASSLGNRLSGANVLTF. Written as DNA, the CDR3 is TGTGCCAGCAGCTTAGGAAACAGGCTCTCTGGGGCCAACGTCCTGACTTTC.

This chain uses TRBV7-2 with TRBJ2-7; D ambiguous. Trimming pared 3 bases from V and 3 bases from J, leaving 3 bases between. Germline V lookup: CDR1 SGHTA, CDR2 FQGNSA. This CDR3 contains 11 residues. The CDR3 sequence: CASSFSYEQYF. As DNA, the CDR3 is TGTGCCAGCAGCTTCAGCTACGAGCAGTACTTC.

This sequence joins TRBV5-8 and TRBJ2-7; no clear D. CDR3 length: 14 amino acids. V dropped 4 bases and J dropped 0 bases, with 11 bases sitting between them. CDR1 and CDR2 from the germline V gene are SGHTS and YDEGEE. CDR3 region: CASSRADPSYEQYF. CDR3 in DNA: TGTGCCAGCAGCCGCGCTGATCCCTCCTACGAGCAGTACTTC. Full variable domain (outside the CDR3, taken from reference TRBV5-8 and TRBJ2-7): EAGVTQSPTHLIKTRGQQATLRCSPISGHTSVYWYQQALGLGLQFLLWYDEGEERNRGNFPPRFSGRQFPNYSSELNVNALELEDSALYLCASSRADPSYEQYFGPGTRLTVT.

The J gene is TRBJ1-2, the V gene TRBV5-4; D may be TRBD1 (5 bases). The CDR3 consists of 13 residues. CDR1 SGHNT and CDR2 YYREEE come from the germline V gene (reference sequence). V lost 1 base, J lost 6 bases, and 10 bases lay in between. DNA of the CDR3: TGTGCCAGCAGCTTGCGGGGGACGGATGGCTACACCTTC. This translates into CASSLRGTDGYTF.

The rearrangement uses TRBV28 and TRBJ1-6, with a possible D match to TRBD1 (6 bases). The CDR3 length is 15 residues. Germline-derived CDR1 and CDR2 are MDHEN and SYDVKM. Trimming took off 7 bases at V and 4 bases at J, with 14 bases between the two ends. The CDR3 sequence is CASTLGGGYNSPLHF. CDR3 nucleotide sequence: TGTGCCAGCACCTTAGGGGGAGGATATAATTCACCCCTCCACTTT.

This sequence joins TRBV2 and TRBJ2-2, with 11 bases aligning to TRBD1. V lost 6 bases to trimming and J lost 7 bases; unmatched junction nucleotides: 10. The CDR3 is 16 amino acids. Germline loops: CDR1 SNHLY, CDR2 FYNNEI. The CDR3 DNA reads TGTGCCAGCAGCCGATCCGGACAGGGGGCTATCGGGGAGCTGTTTTTT. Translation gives CASSRSGQGAIGELFF.

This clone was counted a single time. CDR3: CASRRRGLAADTQYF. The CDR3, as DNA: TGTGCCAGCAGAAGGCGTGGCCTAGCAGCAGATACGCAGTATTTT. The chain employs TRBV11-2 and TRBJ2-3; D perhaps matches TRBD2 (5 bases). Between the trimmed V and J ends, which lost 6 bases and 4 bases, there was a span of 17 bases. There are 15 residues in the CDR3. Per germline, CDR1 SGHAT and CDR2 FQNNGV.

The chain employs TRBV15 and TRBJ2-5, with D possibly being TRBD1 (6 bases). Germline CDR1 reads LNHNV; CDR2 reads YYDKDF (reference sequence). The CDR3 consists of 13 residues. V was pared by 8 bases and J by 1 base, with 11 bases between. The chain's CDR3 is CATSTGPQETQYF. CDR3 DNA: TGTGCCACCTCGACAGGACCCCAAGAGACCCAGTACTTC.

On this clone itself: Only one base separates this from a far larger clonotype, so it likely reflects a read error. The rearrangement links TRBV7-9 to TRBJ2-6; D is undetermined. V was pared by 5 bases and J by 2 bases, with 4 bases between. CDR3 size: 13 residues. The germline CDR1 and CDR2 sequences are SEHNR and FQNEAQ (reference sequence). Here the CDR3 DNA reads TGTGCCAGCAGCCCGACTGGGGCCAACGTCCTGACTTTC. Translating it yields CASSPTGANVLTF.

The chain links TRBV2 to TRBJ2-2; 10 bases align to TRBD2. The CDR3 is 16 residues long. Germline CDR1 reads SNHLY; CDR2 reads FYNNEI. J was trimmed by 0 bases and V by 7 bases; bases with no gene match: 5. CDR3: CASKSLAGANTGELFF. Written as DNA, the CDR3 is TGTGCCAGCAAATCCCTAGCGGGAGCGAACACCGGGGAGCTGTTTTTT.

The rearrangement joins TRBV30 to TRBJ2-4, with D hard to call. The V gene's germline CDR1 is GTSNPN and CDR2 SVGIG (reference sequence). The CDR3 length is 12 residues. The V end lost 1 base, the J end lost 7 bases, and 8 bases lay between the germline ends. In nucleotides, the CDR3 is TGTGCCTGGAGTGCCGCAAGGAACATTCAGTACTTC. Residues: CAWSAARNIQYF.

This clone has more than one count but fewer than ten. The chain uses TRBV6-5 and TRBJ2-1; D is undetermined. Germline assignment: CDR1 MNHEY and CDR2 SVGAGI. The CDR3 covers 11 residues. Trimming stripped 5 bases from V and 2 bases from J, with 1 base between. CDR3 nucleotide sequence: TGTGCCAGCAGTGCCTACAATGAGCAGTTCTTC. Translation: CASSAYNEQFF.